These T cell receptor beta chains were read from a single sample in a study of glioma-infiltrating T cells after dendritic cell vaccination. Profiled with immunoSEQ multiplex PCR; TCRdb holds only in-frame clones, not every one. This sample has 85,000 or so clones, with 85% found just once. The material was blood, obtained after dendritic cell vaccination. Receptors were obtained from a human donor with glioblastoma. The CDR3 runs from the conserved cysteine through the conserved F or W. A D gene is named only where the DNA matches it firmly. Only some rows state a clone size, as once, few, many or a class for expanded clones.

cdr3_length	d_call	j_call	clone_size	v_call	cdr3_aa	cdr3_nt
14	.	TRBJ1-2	few	TRBV5-4	CASSPTGSNYGYTF	TGTGCCAGCAGCCCCACAGGGTCTAACTATGGCTACACCTTC
18	TRBD2	TRBJ2-7	once	TRBV4-1	CASSQDFGYSSGSYEQYF	TGCGCCAGCAGCCAAGATTTTGGTTATTCTAGCGGGAGCTACGAGCAGTACTTC
15	TRBD1	TRBJ2-7	.	TRBV6-5	CASSYSGQGAYEQYF	TGTGCCAGCAGTTACTCAGGACAGGGTGCCTACGAGCAGTACTTC
16	TRBD2	TRBJ2-3	.	TRBV7-6	CASSLDRRGGTDTQYF	TGTGCCAGCAGCTTAGATCGCCGGGGGGGCACAGATACGCAGTATTTT
14	.	TRBJ2-3	.	TRBV21-1	CASNGGGFCDTQYF	TGTGCCAGCAACGGCGGGGGGTTCTGTGATACGCAGTATTTT
14	TRBD1	TRBJ2-2	.	TRBV6-6	CASIPGQGIGELFF	TGTGCCTCTATTCCGGGACAGGGGATCGGGGAGCTGTTTTTT
18	.	TRBJ1-5	.	TRBV6-1	CASSGRPMWGGSGQPQHF	TGTGCCAGCAGTGGTCGCCCCATGTGGGGGGGGTCAGGACAGCCCCAGCATTTT
14	TRBD2	TRBJ2-4	.	TRBV7-9	CASSGRGLGPIQYF	TGTGCCAGCAGCGGGAGGGGACTAGGTCCGATTCAGTACTTC
16	TRBD2	TRBJ2-1	.	TRBV9	CASRATGLAGDNEQFF	TGTGCCAGCAGAGCAACGGGGCTAGCGGGGGACAATGAGCAGTTCTTC
13	.	TRBJ2-5	.	TRBV15	CATSTINQETQYF	TGTGCCACCAGTACAATCAACCAAGAGACCCAGTACTTC
14	TRBD1	TRBJ1-1	.	TRBV25-1	CASRATGGSTEAFF	TGTGCCAGCAGGGCGACAGGGGGATCCACTGAAGCTTTCTTT
18	TRBD2	TRBJ2-1	.	TRBV7-8	CASNSRLAGLDSYNEQFF	TGTGCCAGCAACTCGCGACTAGCGGGGTTGGACTCCTACAATGAGCAGTTCTTC
15	TRBD1	TRBJ1-2	.	TRBV10-3	CAISDRTGGWVGYTF	TGTGCCATCAGTGATAGGACAGGGGGATGGGTCGGCTACACCTTC
19	TRBD2	TRBJ2-7	.	TRBV7-9	CASSPGTSGTGPYPYEQYF	TGTGCCAGCAGCCCGGGGACTAGCGGGACAGGACCATACCCCTACGAGCAGTACTTC
15	TRBD1	TRBJ2-3	.	TRBV19	CASGGQGASTDTQYF	TGTGCCAGTGGGGGACAGGGGGCAAGCACAGATACGCAGTATTTT
13	.	TRBJ2-5	.	TRBV6-5	CASSVPGEETQYF	TGTGCCAGCAGTGTTCCGGGAGAAGAGACCCAGTACTTC
14	TRBD1	TRBJ1-1	.	TRBV19	CASSLTGVGTEAFF	TGTGCCAGTAGCCTGACAGGGGTGGGGACTGAAGCTTTCTTT